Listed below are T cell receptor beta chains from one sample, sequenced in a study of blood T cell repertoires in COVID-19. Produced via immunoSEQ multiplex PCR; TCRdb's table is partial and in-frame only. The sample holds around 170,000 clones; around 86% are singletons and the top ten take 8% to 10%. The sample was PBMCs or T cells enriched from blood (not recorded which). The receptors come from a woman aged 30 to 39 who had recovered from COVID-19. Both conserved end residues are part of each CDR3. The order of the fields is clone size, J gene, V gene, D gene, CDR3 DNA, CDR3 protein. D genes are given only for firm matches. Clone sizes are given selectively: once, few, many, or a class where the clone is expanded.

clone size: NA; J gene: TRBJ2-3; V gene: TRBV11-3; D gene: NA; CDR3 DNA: TGTGCCAGCAGTCAGGGCGGTAGCACAGATACGCAGTATTTT; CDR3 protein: CASSQGGSTDTQYF
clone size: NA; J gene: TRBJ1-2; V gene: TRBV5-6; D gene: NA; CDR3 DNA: TGTGCCAGCAGCTTGGGGCAGGGAGGCTATGGCTACACCTTC; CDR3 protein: CASSLGQGGYGYTF
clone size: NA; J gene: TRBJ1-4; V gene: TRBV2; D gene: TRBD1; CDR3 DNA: TGTGCCAGCATTGGGGACAGGAGTGCAACTAATGAAAAACTGTTTTTT; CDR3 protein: CASIGDRSATNEKLFF
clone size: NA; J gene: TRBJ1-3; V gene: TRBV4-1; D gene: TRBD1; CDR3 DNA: TGCGCCAGCAGCTCACGCGGGGACAGGGGAAACACCATATATTTT; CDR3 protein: CASSSRGDRGNTIYF
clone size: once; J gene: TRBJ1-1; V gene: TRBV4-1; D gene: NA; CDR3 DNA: TGCGCCAGCAGCCAGGACTTGGGCGGTACTGAAGCTTTCTTT; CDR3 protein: CASSQDLGGTEAFF
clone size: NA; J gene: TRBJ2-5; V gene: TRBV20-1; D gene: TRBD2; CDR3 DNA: TGCAGTGCGACCGGGAGGGAGACCCAGTACTTC; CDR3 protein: CSATGRETQYF
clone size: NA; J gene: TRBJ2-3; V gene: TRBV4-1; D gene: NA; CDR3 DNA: TGCGCCAGCAGCCCGTGGGCAGATGATACGCAGTATTTT; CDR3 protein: CASSPWADDTQYF
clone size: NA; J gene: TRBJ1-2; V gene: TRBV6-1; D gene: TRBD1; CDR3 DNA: TGTGCCAGCAGTGAGGCCGGGACAGGCCCATATGGCTACACCTTC; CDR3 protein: CASSEAGTGPYGYTF
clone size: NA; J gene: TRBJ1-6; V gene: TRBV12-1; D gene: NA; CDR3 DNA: TGTGCCAGCAGGCTCATTACAGGTGCGAAAGGTGGCAATTCACCCCTCCACTTT; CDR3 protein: CASRLITGAKGGNSPLHF
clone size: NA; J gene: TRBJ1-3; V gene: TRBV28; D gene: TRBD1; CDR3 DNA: TGTGCCAGCAGTCTCCTAGAGGGACAGGGGACGGGAAACACCATATATTTT; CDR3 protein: CASSLLEGQGTGNTIYF
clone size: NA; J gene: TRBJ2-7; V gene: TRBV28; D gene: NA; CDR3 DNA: TGTGCCAGCAGTTTAATGGGGAATATAGCGGAACCCTACGAGCAGTACTTC; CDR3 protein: CASSLMGNIAEPYEQYF
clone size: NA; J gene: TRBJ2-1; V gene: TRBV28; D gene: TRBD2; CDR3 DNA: TGTGCCAGCAGAAAGGGTCGACTAGCGGGAGGGAATGAGCAGTTCTTC; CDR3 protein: CASRKGRLAGGNEQFF